The clone carrying this T cell receptor beta chain was recorded at least ten times. This record belongs to a study of T cells in Graves' hyperthyroidism and ophthalmopathy. Using RNA transcripts as the source, TCR beta CDR3 regions were amplified. Initially, a first-round RT-PCR of the TCR CDR3 employed the HTBI primer set. Via MiXCR, TCRdb re-called the multiplex PCR reads, giving one row per CDR3 protein. The sample holds approximately 480,000 distinct CDR3 sequences, around 20% seen once. There are 14 residues in the CDR3. V was cut by 2 bases and J by 5 bases, with 13 bases left in between. The germline V gene has CDR1 SNHLY and CDR2 FYNNEI. Every diagnosis used clinical symptoms, serum thyroxine and TRAb, thyroid ultrasound and orbital computed tomography.

The chain couples TRBV2 to TRBJ2-7; weak D call: TRBD2 (7 bases). The sequence was obtained from a man aged 18-30 years with Graves' hyperthyroidism. Sequencing used blood. The CDR3 loop reads CASSEMGGGHEQYF. The CDR3 region has the DNA TGTGCCAGCAGTGAAATGGGCGGGGGCCACGAGCAGTACTTC. Filled out from reference TRBV2 and TRBJ2-7, the complete variable domain reads EPEVTQTPSHQVTQMGQEVILRCVPISNHLYFYWYRQILGQKVEFLVSFYNNEISEKSEIFDDQFSVERPDGSNFTLKIRSTKLEDSAMYFCASSEMGGGHEQYFGPGTRLTVT.